One sample yielded the 22 T cell receptor beta chains listed below, sequenced in a study of early T cells in non-severe SARS-CoV-2 infection. TCRdb reprocessed the 5' RACE reads with MiXCR, giving one entry per CDR3 protein. Here the sample spans tens of thousands of distinct CDR3 sequences, roughly 5.3% being singletons. The sample comprised whole blood. These receptors originate from an adult who was a healthcare worker with PCR-confirmed SARS-CoV-2 infection or an uninfected control (not recorded which).

This clonotype was detected many times. V gene TRBV6-6 combines with J gene TRBJ2-2; no definite D call. Trimming left V 5 bases short and J 1 base short, with 8 bases between. Germline V gene lookup returns CDR1 MNHNY and CDR2 SVGAGI (reference sequence). CDR3 length equals 14 residues. This CDR3 is CASSRTGNTGELFF. CDR3 coding DNA: TGTGCCAGCAGTAGGACGGGGAACACCGGGGAGCTGTTTTTT.

This clonotype was counted only a few times. The chain recombines TRBV29-1 with TRBJ1-1; D is perhaps TRBD1 (5 bases). The CDR3 is made up of 13 amino acids. The germline V gene encodes CDR1 SQVTM and CDR2 ANQGSEA. V dropped 6 bases and J dropped 12 bases, with 23 bases sitting between them. The CDR3 DNA follows: TGCAGCGTAGCCGCCGGCGGGGCTTTAGGGACTTTCTTT. This gives the protein CSVAAGGALGTFF.

This clonotype was seen ten or more times. V is TRBV6-4 and J is TRBJ1-1; no definite D call. V lost 0 bases, J lost 1 base, and 3 bases lay in between. CDR3 length equals 13 residues. CDR1 MRHNA and CDR2 SNTAGT come from the germline V gene. CDR3 nucleotide sequence: TGTGCCAGCAGTGACTCACAGAACACTGAAGCTTTCTTT. Translation gives CASSDSQNTEAFF.

The chain links TRBV13 to TRBJ1-1; tentative D call: TRBD1 (6 bases). V dropped 2 bases and J dropped 4 bases, with 11 bases sitting between them. The germline CDR1 and CDR2 sequences are PRHDT and FYEKMQ (reference sequence). CDR3 size: 14 residues. CDR3 in DNA: TGTGCCAGCAGCTTACGACTGACAGGCACTGAAGCTTTCTTT. The encoded protein is CASSLRLTGTEAFF.

Worth noting for this clonotype: This may be a read error, as it is one base from a much larger clone. J is TRBJ2-7 and V is TRBV3-1; 7 nucleotides line up with TRBD1. CDR3 length equals 14 residues. Germline CDR1 LGHDT, CDR2 YNNKEL (reference sequence). In DNA, the CDR3 is TGTGCCAGCAGCCAAGGAGGGACAGACTACGAGCAGCACTTC. It yields the protein CASSQGGTDYEQHF.

This clonotype came up a few times. The chain has TRBV6-5 and TRBJ2-7; D is perhaps TRBD1 (6 bases). There are 15 residues in the CDR3. Trimming cost V 2 bases and J 3 bases, with 14 bases left between them. CDR1 MNHEY and CDR2 SVGAGI come from the germline V gene. In DNA, the CDR3 is TGTGCCAGCAGTTACGCAGGGGCTTCTCTCTACGAGCAGTACTTC. This sequence encodes CASSYAGASLYEQYF.

This clonotype is termed medium-sized. The chain couples TRBV30 to TRBJ1-1; D perhaps matches TRBD1 (6 bases). There are 14 residues in the CDR3. CDR1 GTSNPN and CDR2 SVGIG come from the germline V gene (reference sequence). V was pared by 3 bases and J by 1 base, with 12 bases between. CDR3 sequence: CAWSLRGQNTEAFF. The CDR3 region has the DNA TGTGCCTGGAGCCTCAGGGGACAGAACACTGAAGCTTTCTTT. Full variable domain (rest looked up from reference TRBV30 and TRBJ1-1): SQTIHQWPATLVQPVGSPLSLECTVEGTSNPNLYWYRQAAGRGLQLLFYSVGIGQISSEVPQNLSASRPQDRQFILSSKKLLLSDSGFYLCAWSLRGQNTEAFFGQGTRLTVV.

This clonotype was counted many times. V gene TRBV20-1 combines with J gene TRBJ2-3, with D tentatively TRBD1 or TRBD2 (5 bases each). Trimming shortened V by 6 bases and J by 0 bases, and 10 bases separated the two germline ends. This CDR3 is 13 amino acids long. The germline CDR1 and CDR2 sequences are DFQATT and SNEGSKA (reference sequence). The CDR3 bases are TGCAGTGCCCCGGGGCCTAGCACAGATACGCAGTATTTT. This codes for CSAPGPSTDTQYF.

A few counts support this clonotype. V gene TRBV6-2 or TRBV6-3 combines with J gene TRBJ1-2, with TRBD1 as a possible D gene (5 bases). CDR1 is MNHEY, CDR2 SVGEGT, per germline. Trimming removed 9 bases at V and 6 bases at J, with 14 bases between. This CDR3 has 12 residues. CDR3 nucleotides: TGTGCCAGTTTACAGGCGCCGGATGGCTACACCTTC. It is translated as CASLQAPDGYTF.

In its sample, this clonotype was seen a few times. J is TRBJ2-5 and V is TRBV9; D may match TRBD1 or TRBD2 (5 bases each). Trimming stripped 0 bases from V and 4 bases from J, with 7 bases between. This CDR3 has 13 amino acids. Germline V gene sequence: CDR1 SGDLS, CDR2 YYNGEE. CDR3 amino acids: CASSVGGVETQYF. The CDR3 nucleotides are TGTGCCAGCAGCGTAGGAGGGGTAGAGACCCAGTACTTC.

The chain joins TRBV29-1 to TRBJ1-2; D uncertain. The CDR3 is 13 residues long. Germline loops: CDR1 SQVTM, CDR2 ANQGSEA. Trimming took 7 bases from V and 0 from J, leaving 12 bases between them. CDR3 in DNA: TGCAGCGCTGACTCCGGGGCTAACTATGGCTACACCTTC. Its translation is CSADSGANYGYTF.

This clonotype was counted at least ten times. The chain employs TRBV20-1 and TRBJ2-7, with 8 bases aligning to TRBD1. The V gene end was trimmed by 1 base and the J gene end by 4 bases; junction bases not matched to a gene: 0. CDR3 length: 12 residues. The germline CDR1 and CDR2 sequences are DFQATT and SNEGSKA (reference sequence). DNA of the CDR3: TGCAGTGCTAGAGGGGACAGGTACGAGCAGTACTTC. It translates to CSARGDRYEQYF.

This clonotype was found many times. The chain recombines TRBV7-6 with TRBJ2-2; TRBD1 matches 10 bases. V lost 3 bases to trimming and J lost 0 bases; unmatched junction nucleotides: 7. The CDR3 loop spans 18 amino acids. Germline CDR1 reads SGHVS; CDR2 reads FNYEAQ. This CDR3 is CASSFTGTGAANTGELFF. The CDR3 DNA reads as TGTGCCAGCAGCTTTACCGGGACAGGGGCTGCGAACACCGGGGAGCTGTTTTTT.

This clonotype has just a few counts. The chain joins TRBV7-2 to TRBJ1-1; D gene unclear. V was cut by 4 bases and J by 6 bases, with 18 bases left in between. CDR3 size: 15 residues. The V gene's germline CDR1 is SGHTA and CDR2 FQGNSA. The CDR3 DNA is TGTGCCAGCAGCTCACGTAGGCCGGGCGCATCTGAAGCTTTCTTT. Protein: CASSSRRPGASEAFF.

This clonotype has more than one count but fewer than ten. The chain links TRBV5-1 to TRBJ2-1; D is undetermined. Germline CDR1 and CDR2: SGHRS and YFSETQ. V lost 5 bases to trimming and J lost 5 bases, with 5 bases between them. This CDR3 is 11 amino acids long. As DNA, the CDR3 is TGCGCCAGCAGGCTCAACAATGAGCAGTTCTTC. As protein: CASRLNNEQFF.

This clonotype showed up many times. The rearrangement links TRBV7-6 to TRBJ1-1; D is uncertain. The V gene lost 2 bases and the J gene lost 4 bases, with 5 bases spanning the gap. CDR1 and CDR2 from the germline V gene are SGHVS and FNYEAQ. CDR3 length: 12 amino acids. The CDR3 loop is CASSLRGTEAFF. The CDR3, as DNA: TGTGCCAGCAGCTTACGAGGCACTGAAGCTTTCTTT. Variable domain in full (rest from reference TRBV7-6 and TRBJ1-1): GAGVSQSPRYKVTKRGQDVALRCDPISGHVSLYWYRQALGQGPEFLTYFNYEAQQDKSGLPNDRFSAERPEGSISTLTIQRTEQRDSAMYRCASSLRGTEAFFGQGTRLTVV.

This clonotype was counted many times. V gene TRBV6-5 combines with J gene TRBJ2-3; 9 bases match TRBD2. Germline V lookup: CDR1 MNHEY, CDR2 SVGAGI. There are 14 residues in the CDR3. V shed 4 bases and J 3 bases; nucleotides not matched to a gene: 2. As DNA, the CDR3 is TGTGCCAGCAGTTGGCTAGCGGGAACAGATACGCAGTATTTT. Protein product: CASSWLAGTDTQYF.

This rearrangement joins TRBV7-2 to TRBJ2-3; 8 nucleotides agree with TRBD2. From germline, CDR1 is SGHTA and CDR2 FQGNSA. The CDR3 extends over 14 amino acids. The ends lost 6 bases at V and 3 bases at J; junction bases unmatched: 5. The CDR3 reads CASSVSGTTDTQYF. CDR3 sequence (DNA): TGTGCCAGCAGTGTTAGCGGGACGACAGATACGCAGTATTTT. Full variable domain (outside the CDR3, taken from reference TRBV7-2 and TRBJ2-3): GAGVSQSPSNKVTEKGKDVELRCDPISGHTALYWYRQSLGQGLEFLIYFQGNSAPDKSGLPSDRFSAERTGGSVSTLTIQRTQQEDSAVYLCASSVSGTTDTQYFGPGTRLTVL.

This clonotype was observed at least ten times. The V gene is TRBV12-3 or TRBV12-4, the J gene TRBJ2-7, with D possibly matching TRBD2 (6 bases). The V end lost 1 base, the J end lost 5 bases, and 9 bases lay between the germline ends. The CDR3 has 13 residues. The chain's CDR3 is CASSLGWGDEQYF. The CDR3 DNA follows: TGTGCCAGCAGTTTAGGGTGGGGGGACGAGCAGTACTTC.

This clonotype was found a few times. The chain has TRBV20-1 and TRBJ2-3, with a tentative D call TRBD2 (5 bases). This CDR3 is 19 amino acids long. Germline V gives CDR1 DFQATT, CDR2 SNEGSKA (reference sequence). The CDR3 reads CSVPDRLRETSERQDTQYF. The CDR3 bases are TGCAGCGTCCCAGATAGATTGAGGGAAACTAGTGAAAGGCAAGATACGCAGTATTTT.

This clonotype came up many times. The genes are TRBV5-4 and TRBJ1-2, with D possibly being TRBD1 (5 bases). Trimming took 0 bases from V and 8 from J, leaving 17 bases between them. The CDR3 spans 15 residues. Looked up from germline, CDR1 is SGHNT and CDR2 is YYREEE (reference sequence). CDR3: CASSLEVGRDSGYTF. CDR3 nucleotide sequence: TGTGCCAGCAGCTTGGAGGTCGGCAGGGATAGCGGCTACACCTTC.

This clonotype was counted only a few times. The rearrangement links TRBV15 to TRBJ2-1; 7 bases are a match to TRBD1. The junction had 17 bases not matched to a gene; V was cut back by 1 base and J by 8 bases. Germline assignment: CDR1 LNHNV and CDR2 YYDKDF (reference sequence). CDR3 length: 18 amino acids. In DNA, the CDR3 is TGTGCCACCAGCAGAGTCGGCAGGGGGACGGGGTACATGGATGAGCAGTTCTTC. It is translated as CATSRVGRGTGYMDEQFF.